This T cell receptor (beta chain) stems from a study of Ad26.COV2.S vaccination and SARS-CoV-2 variants. The treatment denotes: some 19 received Ad26.COV2.S at low or high dose, single or two shots; about 5 received placebo; per-sample allocation not given. Sample collection was performed on day 63 after the first vaccine or placebo injection. Points on this clone: Its antigen is not identified.

Findings and caveats of the study: Possible underestimation of total T cell responses by the TCR breadth and depth analyses was noted.

Trimming took 6 bases from V and 6 from J; bases not matched to a gene: 9. This CDR3 spans 14 amino acids. The germline gives CDR1 WNHNN, CDR2 SYGVQD (reference sequence). Repertoires were generated with immunoSEQ multiplex PCR, while TCRdb's copy carries only in-frame clones and drops some. There are 400,000 to 450,000 clones in the sample; about 90% occur only once, and under 2% lies in the top ten. The chain uses TRBV10-1 and TRBJ2-7, with 9 positions matching TRBD1. The sample consisted of peripheral blood, taken in a trial of Ad26.COV2.S vaccine versus placebo. This sequence was found in a person aged 18-65 years who received the Ad26.COV2.S COVID-19 vaccine or a placebo. The CDR3 loop is CASSPRTGEAEQYF. The CDR3 DNA sequence: TGCGCCAGCAGCCCAAGGACAGGGGAGGCCGAGCAGTACTTC.